Listed below are T cell receptor beta chains from one sample, sequenced in a study of cytomegalovirus exposure and HLA in healthy donors. Using immunoSEQ multiplex PCR, the repertoire was profiled, and TCRdb retains in-frame clones only, with some absent. Among tens of thousands of clones, roughly 76% were seen once, and the ten largest hold more than 7%. Sequencing used PBMCs. The receptors were sampled from a woman aged 25 to 39 in good health and CMV-seropositive. Both conserved end residues are part of each CDR3. The D gene is left open where the match is weak. Where a row states a size, it is once, few, many or the class of an expanded clone; other rows omit it.

>-|TRBV10-3|TRBD2|TRBJ2-1|18
CAISVSPGLAGSYNEQFF
TGTGCCATCAGTGTGTCACCGGGACTAGCGGGCTCCTACAATGAGCAGTTCTTC
>-|TRBV5-1|TRBD2|TRBJ2-3|15
CASSWTSVQADTQYF
TGCGCCAGCAGCTGGACTAGCGTCCAAGCAGATACGCAGTATTTT
>-|TRBV28|-|TRBJ2-2|13
CASSPDYTGELFF
TGTGCCAGCAGCCCGGACTACACCGGGGAGCTGTTTTTT
>-|TRBV28|-|TRBJ2-3|14
CASSTPGATDTQYF
TGTGCCAGCAGTACCCCGGGAGCAACGGATACGCAGTATTTT
>once|TRBV28|TRBD2|TRBJ2-7|16
CASRGTSGSTYGEQYF
TGTGCCAGCAGGGGGACTAGCGGAAGTACATACGGCGAGCAGTACTTC
>-|TRBV1|-|TRBJ2-1|21
CTSSQAPGRTSGVIGYNEQFF
TGCACCAGCAGCCAAGCACCAGGGCGGACTAGCGGAGTCATTGGCTACAATGAGCAGTTCTTC
>-|TRBV4-1|-|TRBJ2-1|16
CASSQDGQGGQGEQFF
TGCGCCAGCAGCCAAGATGGCCAGGGTGGTCAGGGTGAGCAGTTCTTC
>once|TRBV27|-|TRBJ1-2|13
CASRQVRSYGYTF
TGTGCCAGCAGACAAGTAAGGAGTTATGGCTACACCTTC
>-|TRBV19|TRBD1|TRBJ2-6|16
CASSMGQGTGANVLTF
TGTGCCAGTAGTATGGGACAGGGAACCGGGGCCAACGTCCTGACTTTC
>-|TRBV27|-|TRBJ1-1|14
CASSLRRTSTEAFF
TGTGCCAGCAGTTTGCGGAGGACCTCCACTGAAGCTTTCTTT
>-|TRBV18|-|TRBJ2-6|15
CASSPAESGANVLTF
TGTGCCAGCTCACCCGCGGAGTCAGGGGCCAACGTCCTGACTTTC
>-|TRBV6-5|-|TRBJ2-1|16
CASSYTPRGAYNEQFF
TGTGCCAGCAGTTACACCCCGAGAGGCGCATACAATGAGCAGTTCTTC
>-|TRBV9|TRBD1|TRBJ2-5|17
CASSPGRRQGAQETQYF
TGTGCCAGCAGCCCCGGAAGACGACAGGGGGCCCAAGAGACCCAGTACTTC
>few|TRBV7-8|TRBD1|TRBJ2-3|15
CASSPRQGPSNTQYF
TGTGCCAGCAGCCCACGACAGGGACCGTCAAATACGCAGTATTTT
>-|TRBV27|-|TRBJ2-5|15
CASSFSPGKLETQYF
TGTGCCAGCAGTTTTTCGCCAGGGAAGTTGGAGACCCAGTACTTC
>-|TRBV6-1|-|TRBJ2-3|15
CASSRSGDNTDTQYF
TGTGCCAGCAGCCGAAGCGGAGACAACACAGATACGCAGTATTTT
>-|TRBV28|-|TRBJ2-7|14
CASRDKGSPYEQYF
TGTGCCAGCAGAGACAAAGGGAGCCCCTACGAGCAGTACTTC
>-|TRBV11-2|-|TRBJ1-1|12
CASSFQNTEAFF
TGTGCCAGCAGCTTCCAAAACACTGAAGCTTTCTTT
>few|TRBV20-1|-|TRBJ1-1|10
CSAIGTEAFF
TGCAGTGCTATCGGCACTGAAGCTTTCTTT
>-|TRBV10-2|TRBD1|TRBJ2-7|15
CASSPPTGDGNEQYF
TGCGCCAGCAGTCCGCCGACAGGGGACGGAAACGAGCAGTACTTC
>few|TRBV30|-|TRBJ1-5|14
CAQGGVYSNQPQHF
TGTGCCCAAGGAGGCGTATATAGCAATCAGCCCCAGCATTTT
>-|TRBV5-1|TRBD2|TRBJ2-3|14
CASKPGLATDTQYF
TGCGCCAGCAAACCGGGACTAGCGACAGATACGCAGTATTTT
>-|TRBV29-1|TRBD1|TRBJ1-1|12
CSVHPAGQEAFF
TGCAGCGTCCATCCGGCGGGACAGGAAGCTTTCTTT
>-|TRBV5-1|TRBD2|TRBJ2-7|17
CASSFGLAGGTPYEQYF
TGCGCCAGCAGCTTCGGACTAGCGGGAGGGACCCCCTACGAGCAGTACTTC
>-|TRBV30|-|TRBJ1-1|12
CAWSGNRKEAFF
TGTGCCTGGAGTGGCAACAGAAAAGAAGCTTTCTTT
>-|TRBV10-1|TRBD2|TRBJ2-1|15
CASGWTSPSYNEQFF
TGCGCCAGCGGATGGACTAGCCCCTCCTACAATGAGCAGTTCTTC
>-|TRBV6-5|-|TRBJ1-2|12
CASTNSGRGYTF
TGTGCCAGCACTAACTCAGGGAGGGGCTACACCTTC
>-|TRBV10-3|TRBD2|TRBJ2-1|13
CAIRGLAGGEQFF
TGTGCCATCAGAGGACTAGCGGGGGGAGAGCAGTTCTTC
>-|TRBV10-3|-|TRBJ1-1|13
CAISAKEGTEAFF
TGTGCCATCAGTGCAAAGGAGGGCACTGAAGCTTTCTTT
>-|TRBV7-2|TRBD1|TRBJ1-3|13
CASSRDSGNTIYF
TGTGCCAGCAGCAGGGACAGTGGAAACACCATATATTTT
>-|TRBV28|TRBD2|TRBJ2-7|17
CASLPRTSGRAPYEQYF
TGTGCCAGCCTCCCGAGGACTAGCGGGAGGGCCCCCTACGAGCAGTACTTC
>-|TRBV5-4|TRBD1|TRBJ1-2|16
CASSLGGQHRGDGYTF
TGTGCCAGCAGCTTGGGGGGACAGCATAGAGGGGATGGCTACACCTTC
>-|TRBV7-3|TRBD2|TRBJ2-5|17
CASSSGGRTSGEETQYF
TGTGCCAGCAGCTCTGGCGGTAGGACTAGCGGGGAAGAGACCCAGTACTTC
>few|TRBV19|TRBD1|TRBJ2-3|15
CASSEADRGLDTQYF
TGTGCCAGTAGTGAAGCGGACAGGGGGCTAGATACGCAGTATTTT
>-|TRBV19|-|TRBJ2-3|16
CASSISSQGITDTQYF
TGTGCCAGTAGTATAAGTAGTCAGGGGATAACAGATACGCAGTATTTT
>-|TRBV6-6|-|TRBJ2-7|14
CASSRTPGDYEQYF
TGTGCCAGCAGCCGGACTCCAGGGGACTACGAGCAGTACTTC
>-|TRBV28|-|TRBJ1-1|15
CASRPGGGEYTEAFF
TGTGCCAGCAGGCCCGGGGGTGGAGAATACACTGAAGCTTTCTTT
>-|TRBV4-1|-|TRBJ1-2|15
CASSQGDIANYGYTF
TGCGCCAGCAGCCAGGGGGACATAGCTAACTATGGCTACACCTTC
>-|TRBV28|-|TRBJ2-2|15
CASSFAPLGDGELFF
TGTGCCAGCAGTTTCGCCCCCTTGGGAGACGGGGAGCTGTTTTTT
>-|TRBV28|TRBD1|TRBJ2-7|15
CASSPGQGSPYEQYF
TGTGCCAGCAGTCCGGGACAGGGGTCTCCCTACGAGCAGTACTTC
>-|TRBV5-1|TRBD2|TRBJ2-3|17
CASSLSRGSGVADTQYF
TGCGCCAGCAGCCTATCCCGGGGTAGCGGGGTTGCAGATACGCAGTATTTT
>-|TRBV7-9|TRBD1|TRBJ2-5|15
CASSFSGGLRETQYF
TGTGCCAGCAGCTTTTCAGGGGGCTTAAGGGAGACCCAGTACTTC